This T cell receptor beta chain was retrieved from a study of blood T cell repertoires in COVID-19. The data were produced by immunoSEQ multiplex PCR, yet TCRdb's version contains in-frame clones alone and is incomplete. Of about 190,000 clones detected, 75% to 90% appear once; the ten largest clones hold around 1.2%. The germline V and J ends were trimmed by 0 bases and 2 bases, with 7 bases remaining between them. This CDR3 has 14 residues. Germline-derived CDR1 and CDR2 are SGHKS and YYEKEE (reference sequence). V usage is TRBV5-5 and J usage is TRBJ2-3, with unresolved D. This receptor was identified in a man under 40 with acute or convalescent COVID-19. The material sequenced was peripheral blood. This chain's CDR3 is CASSLGSVTDTQYF. The CDR3 region has the DNA TGTGCCAGCAGCTTGGGGTCAGTCACAGATACGCAGTATTTT.